This TCR beta chain was observed in a study of cytomegalovirus exposure and HLA in healthy donors. Background on the study: Ancestry clustering placed 70% to 90% of under 450 genotyped donors in the Caucasian-associated cluster.

There was no recording of CMV serostatus for this donor. The PCR employed 60 Vbeta primers together with 13 Jbeta primers. The data were produced by immunoSEQ multiplex PCR, yet TCRdb's version contains in-frame clones alone and is incomplete. The repertoire has around 20,000 clones, approximately 80% of them found once; the top ten carry over 20%. V lost 5 bases and J lost 3; bases outside the gene matches: 9. Germline assignment: CDR1 SGHRS and CDR2 YFSETQ. This CDR3 is built from 16 residues. This chain connects TRBV5-1 to TRBJ2-7, with TRBD1 identical over 12 bases. This receptor was taken from a human donor in good health. What was sequenced was PBMCs. The CDR3 loop reads CASRPGTGGKIYEQYF. CDR3 DNA: TGCGCCAGCAGGCCCGGGACAGGGGGCAAGATCTACGAGCAGTACTTC.